The 13 T cell receptor beta chains in this list originate from one sample, sequenced in a study of regulatory T cells in long-lasting Graves disease. This sample's time point: persistent/refractory GD, antithyroid drugs over 5 years with positive TRAb. TCR sequences were obtained from RNA taken from PBMCs. CDR3-region Arm-PCR and iRepertoire HTBI primers produced the TCR beta libraries. TCRdb re-called the multiplex PCR reads with MiXCR, one entry per CDR3 protein. Among under 500,000 distinct CDR3 sequences listed, around 21% were seen once. The sample consisted of peripheral blood mononuclear cells (PBMCs), taken when the disease was refractory, from a patient treated with antithyroid drugs. These receptors all stem from a female donor with Graves disease.

This clonotype showed up many times. The chain has TRBV2 and TRBJ1-5; D remains ambiguous. The CDR3 has 13 amino acids. The germline V gene has CDR1 SNHLY and CDR2 FYNNEI. Deletions cut 6 bases from V and 0 bases from J, with 6 bases between. CDR3 residues: CASREHSNQPQHF. The CDR3 region has the DNA TGTGCCAGCAGGGAGCATAGCAATCAGCCCCAGCATTTT.

There are a few counts of this clonotype. The chain is built from TRBV19 and TRBJ2-1, with 11 bases fitting TRBD2. This CDR3 has 14 residues. V lost 7 bases and J lost 9; bases outside the gene matches: 8. Germline V gene sequence: CDR1 LNHDA, CDR2 SQIVND (reference sequence). DNA of the CDR3: TGTGCCAGTACACCTAGCGGGGGGACCGGTGAGCAGTTCTTC. Protein sequence: CASTPSGGTGEQFF.

The chain employs TRBV7-9 and TRBJ2-5, with TRBD1 as a possible D gene (5 bases). V lost 3 bases, J lost 5 bases, and 10 bases lay in between. Germline loops: CDR1 SEHNR, CDR2 FQNEAQ (reference sequence). This CDR3 region has 13 residues. As DNA, the CDR3 is TGTGCCAGCAGCTTGCTCCCAGGGGAGACCCAGTACTTC. Translation: CASSLLPGETQYF.

The V and J genes are TRBV29-1 and TRBJ2-1, with 11 bases fitting TRBD2. Germline-derived CDR1 and CDR2 are SQVTM and ANQGSEA. This CDR3 spans 15 amino acids. V was pared by 2 bases and J by 3 bases, with 3 bases of the junction left unmatched. The CDR3 DNA follows: TGCAGCGTTGAAACAACTAGCGGGGGCTACAATGAGCAGTTCTTC. This translates into CSVETTSGGYNEQFF.

This clonotype was seen a few times. This sequence joins TRBV28 and TRBJ2-3; 7 bases are a match to TRBD2. The J segment lost 0 bases and the V segment lost 3 bases, leaving 6 bases of the junction unmatched. The CDR3 is 16 amino acids. Germline V gene lookup returns CDR1 MDHEN and CDR2 SYDVKM. CDR3 DNA: TGTGCCAGCAGTTTCCAGCGGGACCCTAGCACAGATACGCAGTATTTT. It is translated as CASSFQRDPSTDTQYF.

The sample holds many counts of this clonotype. The rearrangement uses TRBV6-1 and TRBJ1-1, with TRBD1 as a possible D gene (5 bases). The V gene's germline CDR1 is MNHNS and CDR2 SASEGT. The CDR3 has 14 amino acids. Trimming pared 7 bases from V and 8 bases from J, leaving 20 bases between. CDR3: CASMFEYSGVEAFF. In nucleotides, the CDR3 is TGTGCCAGCATGTTTGAATACTCGGGGGTAGAAGCTTTCTTT.

This clonotype was seen a few times. The chain combines TRBV20-1 with TRBJ2-7; 10 bases align to TRBD1. Germline-derived CDR1 and CDR2 are DFQATT and SNEGSKA (reference sequence). This CDR3 spans 15 amino acids. Trimming at V came to 0 bases and at J to 2 bases, leaving 4 bases not matched to a gene. The CDR3 is CSAREGTGDPYEQYF. Written as DNA, the CDR3 is TGCAGTGCTAGAGAAGGGACAGGGGATCCCTACGAGCAGTACTTC.

This clonotype has ten or more counts. DNA for the CDR3: TGTGCCAGCAGTTACTCGGACAGCGCAAATAATTCACCCCTCCACTTT. Its translation: CASSYSDSANNSPLHF. The chain recombines TRBV6-2 or TRBV6-3 with TRBJ1-6, with a possible D match to TRBD1 (6 bases). CDR1 and CDR2 (germline): MNHEY, SVGEGT. The CDR3 is 16 residues long. V gave up 0 bases and J gave up 5 bases, with 11 bases separating them.

At least ten counts were recorded for this clonotype. This chain uses TRBV27 with TRBJ1-2; D might be TRBD1 (6 bases). V lost 3 bases and J 8 bases, leaving 16 bases between the germline ends. The CDR3 has 14 amino acids. Looked up from germline, CDR1 is MNHEY and CDR2 is SMNVEV (reference sequence). The CDR3 reads CASSLGATLSGYTF. The CDR3 nucleotides read TGTGCCAGCAGTTTGGGGGCGACCCTGTCCGGCTACACCTTC.

This clonotype was picked up many times. The chain is built from TRBV7-3 and TRBJ2-7; D is tentatively TRBD1 or TRBD2 (5 bases each). CDR1 is SGHTA and CDR2 is FQGTGA in the germline V gene. This CDR3 comprises 11 residues. The germline V and J ends were trimmed by 5 bases and 7 bases, with 9 bases remaining between them. CDR3 region: CASSQGPEQYF. For the CDR3, the DNA is TGTGCCAGCAGCCAGGGACCAGAGCAGTACTTC.

There are many counts of this clonotype. This chain connects TRBV7-2 to TRBJ1-4; D ambiguous. From germline, CDR1 is SGHTA and CDR2 FQGNSA. Trimming removed 2 bases from V and 7 bases from J, with 11 bases in between. CDR3 length: 14 residues. CDR3 DNA sequence: TGTGCCAGCAGCTTAAGCGGACTGGGTGAAAAACTGTTTTTT. Its translation: CASSLSGLGEKLFF.

The sample holds a few counts of this clonotype. The V call is TRBV14, the J call TRBJ2-7; 12 bases match TRBD2. V shed 5 bases and J 2 bases; nucleotides not matched to a gene: 4. The germline gives CDR1 SGHDN, CDR2 FVKESK. The CDR3 totals 15 residues. The CDR3 region is CASSKTSGRTYEQYF. The CDR3 bases are TGTGCCAGCAGCAAAACTAGCGGGAGGACCTACGAGCAGTACTTC.

The sample holds many counts of this clonotype. V usage is TRBV28 and J usage is TRBJ1-1; D not certain. This CDR3 spans 14 amino acids. Trimming removed 7 bases at V and 0 bases at J, with 12 bases between. CDR1 is MDHEN, CDR2 SYDVKM, per germline. The CDR3 DNA is TGTGCCAGCACCGTCTCAGCAATGAACACTGAAGCTTTCTTT. It codes for CASTVSAMNTEAFF.